The next 2 T cell receptor beta chains were all read from a single sample in a study of blood T cell repertoires in COVID-19. Generated by immunoSEQ multiplex PCR, the TCRdb table keeps only in-frame clones and is missing some. The sample records roughly 100,000 clones, roughly 87% being singletons. Sequences were obtained from peripheral blood. The receptor set was obtained from a human donor in a cohort sampled during active COVID-19.

This chain links TRBV4-2 with TRBJ2-1; 7 bases are a match to TRBD2. Germline CDR1 is LGHNA and CDR2 is YNFKEQ. This CDR3 region has 16 residues. V lost 1 base, J lost 0 bases, and 3 bases stayed unmatched. In DNA, the CDR3 is TGTGCCAGCAGCCAAGGACTAGCCAGCTCCTACAATGAGCAGTTCTTC. Encoded protein: CASSQGLASSYNEQFF.

V is TRBV6-1 and J is TRBJ1-4; TRBD1 matches at 9 bases. CDR3 length equals 16 residues. The germline V gene encodes CDR1 MNHNS and CDR2 SASEGT. The V and J ends lost 1 base and 8 bases, in that order; junction bases with no gene match: 8. The CDR3 sequence: CASSEVPGTGREKLFF. Here the CDR3 DNA reads TGTGCCAGCAGTGAAGTACCCGGGACAGGGAGAGAAAAACTGTTTTTT.